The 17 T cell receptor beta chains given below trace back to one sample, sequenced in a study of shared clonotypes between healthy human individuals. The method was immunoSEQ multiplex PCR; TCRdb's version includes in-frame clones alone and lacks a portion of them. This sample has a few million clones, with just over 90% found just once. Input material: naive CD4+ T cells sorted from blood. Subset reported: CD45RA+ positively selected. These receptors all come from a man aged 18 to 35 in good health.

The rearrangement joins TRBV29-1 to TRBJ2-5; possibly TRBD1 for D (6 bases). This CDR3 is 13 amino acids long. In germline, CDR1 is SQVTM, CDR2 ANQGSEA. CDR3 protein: CMGVRGSSGTQYF. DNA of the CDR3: TGCATGGGAGTTAGGGGGTCTTCGGGGACCCAGTACTTC.

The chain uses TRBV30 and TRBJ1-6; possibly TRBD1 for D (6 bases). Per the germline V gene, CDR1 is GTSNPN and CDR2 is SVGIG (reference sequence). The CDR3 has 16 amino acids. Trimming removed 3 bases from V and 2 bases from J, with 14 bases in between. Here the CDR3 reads CAWRWGGQAYNSPLHF. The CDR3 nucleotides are TGTGCCTGGAGGTGGGGGGGGCAGGCCTATAATTCACCCCTCCACTTT.

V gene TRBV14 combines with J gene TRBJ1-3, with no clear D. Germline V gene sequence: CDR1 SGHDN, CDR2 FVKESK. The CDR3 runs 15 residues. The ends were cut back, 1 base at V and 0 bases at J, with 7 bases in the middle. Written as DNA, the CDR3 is TGTGCCAGCAGCCAAGGCATCCTCTCTGGAAACACCATATATTTT. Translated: CASSQGILSGNTIYF.

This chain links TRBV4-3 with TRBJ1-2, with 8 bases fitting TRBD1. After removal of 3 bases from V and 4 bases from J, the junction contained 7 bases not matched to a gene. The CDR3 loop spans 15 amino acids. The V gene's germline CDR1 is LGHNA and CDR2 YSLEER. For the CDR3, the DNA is TGCGCCAGCAGCCAGCTCCAGGGGGCTGGCTATGGCTACACCTTC. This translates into CASSQLQGAGYGYTF.

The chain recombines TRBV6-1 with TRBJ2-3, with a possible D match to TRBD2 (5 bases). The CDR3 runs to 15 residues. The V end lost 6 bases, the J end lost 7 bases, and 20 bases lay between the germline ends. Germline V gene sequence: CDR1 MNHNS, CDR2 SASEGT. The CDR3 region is CASRGGSTNQNTQYF. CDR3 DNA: TGTGCCAGCAGAGGAGGATCTACTAATCAAAATACGCAGTATTTT.

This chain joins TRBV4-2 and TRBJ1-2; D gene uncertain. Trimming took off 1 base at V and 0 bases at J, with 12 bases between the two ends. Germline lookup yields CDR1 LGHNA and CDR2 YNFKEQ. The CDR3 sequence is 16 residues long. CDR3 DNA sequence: TGTGCCAGCAGCCAAGCACAAGGAGTAGCTAACTATGGCTACACCTTC. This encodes CASSQAQGVANYGYTF.

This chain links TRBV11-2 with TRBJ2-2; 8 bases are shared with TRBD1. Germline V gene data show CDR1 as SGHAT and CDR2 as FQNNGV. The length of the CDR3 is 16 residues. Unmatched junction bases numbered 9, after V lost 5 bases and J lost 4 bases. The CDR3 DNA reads TGTGCCAGCAGCCCTCAGGGGGCAGCAGTCACCGGGGAGCTGTTTTTT. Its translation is CASSPQGAAVTGELFF.

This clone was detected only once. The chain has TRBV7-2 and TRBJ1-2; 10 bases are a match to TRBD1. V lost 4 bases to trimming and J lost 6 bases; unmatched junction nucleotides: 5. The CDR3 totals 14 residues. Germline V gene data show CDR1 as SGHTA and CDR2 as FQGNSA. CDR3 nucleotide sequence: TGTGCCAGCAGCTCATTGACAGGGGGCGATGGCTACACCTTC. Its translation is CASSSLTGGDGYTF.

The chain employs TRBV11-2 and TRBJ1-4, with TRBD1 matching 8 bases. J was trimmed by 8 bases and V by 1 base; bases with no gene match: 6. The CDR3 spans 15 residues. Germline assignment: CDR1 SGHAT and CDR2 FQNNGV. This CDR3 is CASSLVQGAREKLFF. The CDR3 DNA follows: TGTGCCAGCAGCTTAGTTCAGGGGGCTCGGGAAAAACTGTTTTTT. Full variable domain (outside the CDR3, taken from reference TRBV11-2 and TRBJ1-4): EAGVAQSPRYKIIEKRQSVAFWCNPISGHATLYWYQQILGQGPKLLIQFQNNGVVDDSQLPKDRFSAERLKGVDSTLKIQPAKLEDSAVYLCASSLVQGAREKLFFGSGTQLSVL.

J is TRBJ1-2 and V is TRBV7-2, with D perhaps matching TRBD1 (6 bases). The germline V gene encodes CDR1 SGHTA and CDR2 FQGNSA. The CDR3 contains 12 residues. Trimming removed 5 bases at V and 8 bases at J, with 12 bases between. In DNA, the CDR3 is TGTGCCAGCAGCCGACGGACAGAAGGCTACACCTTC. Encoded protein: CASSRRTEGYTF.

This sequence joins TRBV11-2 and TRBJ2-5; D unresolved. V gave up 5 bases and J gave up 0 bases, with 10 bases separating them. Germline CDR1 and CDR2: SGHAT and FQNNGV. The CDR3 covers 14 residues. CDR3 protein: CASSLTRNQETQYF. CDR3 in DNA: TGTGCCAGCAGCCTAACACGGAACCAAGAGACCCAGTACTTC.

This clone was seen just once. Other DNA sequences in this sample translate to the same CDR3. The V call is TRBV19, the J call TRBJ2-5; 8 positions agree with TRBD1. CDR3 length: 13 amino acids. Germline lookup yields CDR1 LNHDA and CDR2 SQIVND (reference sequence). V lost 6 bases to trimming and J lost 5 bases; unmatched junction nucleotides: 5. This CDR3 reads CASSLNRGETQYF. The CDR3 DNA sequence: TGTGCCAGTAGCCTCAACAGGGGGGAGACCCAGTACTTC.

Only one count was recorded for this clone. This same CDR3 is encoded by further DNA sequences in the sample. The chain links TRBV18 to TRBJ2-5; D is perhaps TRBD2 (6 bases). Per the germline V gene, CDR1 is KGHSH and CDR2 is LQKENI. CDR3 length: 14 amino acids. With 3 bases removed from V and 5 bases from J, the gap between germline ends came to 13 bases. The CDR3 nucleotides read TGTGCCAGCTCACCTAGCGGACTGGGGGAGACCCAGTACTTC. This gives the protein CASSPSGLGETQYF.

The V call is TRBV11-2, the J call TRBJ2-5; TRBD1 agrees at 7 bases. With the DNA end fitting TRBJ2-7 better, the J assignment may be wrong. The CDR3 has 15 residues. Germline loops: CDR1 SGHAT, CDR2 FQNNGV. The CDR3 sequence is CASSFTGQQRYEQYF. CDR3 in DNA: TGTGCCAGCAGCTTCACGGGACAGCAGAGATACGAGCAGTACTTC.

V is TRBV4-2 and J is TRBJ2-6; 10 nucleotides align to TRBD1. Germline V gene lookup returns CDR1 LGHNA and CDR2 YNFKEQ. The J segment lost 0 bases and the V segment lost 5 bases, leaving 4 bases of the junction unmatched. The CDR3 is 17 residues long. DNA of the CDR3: TGTGCCAGCAGCGCAGGACAGGGGGGCTCTGGGGCCAACGTCCTGACTTTC. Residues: CASSAGQGGSGANVLTF.

This CDR3 reads CASTTTGRATNEKLFF. CDR3 nucleotides: TGTGCCAGTACTACGACAGGGCGGGCAACTAATGAAAAACTGTTTTTT. The chain has TRBV19 and TRBJ1-4; 7 positions match TRBD1. The CDR3 is made up of 16 amino acids. CDR1 and CDR2 (germline): LNHDA, SQIVND (reference sequence). V trimming: 7 bases; J trimming: 0 bases; junction bases outside the gene matches: 8.

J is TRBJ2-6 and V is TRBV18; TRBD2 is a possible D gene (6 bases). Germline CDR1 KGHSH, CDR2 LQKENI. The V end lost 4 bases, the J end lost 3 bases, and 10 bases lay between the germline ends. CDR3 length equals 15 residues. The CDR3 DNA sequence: TGTGCCAGCTCACTGGGCGGGGTTGGGGCCAACGTCCTGACTTTC. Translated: CASSLGGVGANVLTF.